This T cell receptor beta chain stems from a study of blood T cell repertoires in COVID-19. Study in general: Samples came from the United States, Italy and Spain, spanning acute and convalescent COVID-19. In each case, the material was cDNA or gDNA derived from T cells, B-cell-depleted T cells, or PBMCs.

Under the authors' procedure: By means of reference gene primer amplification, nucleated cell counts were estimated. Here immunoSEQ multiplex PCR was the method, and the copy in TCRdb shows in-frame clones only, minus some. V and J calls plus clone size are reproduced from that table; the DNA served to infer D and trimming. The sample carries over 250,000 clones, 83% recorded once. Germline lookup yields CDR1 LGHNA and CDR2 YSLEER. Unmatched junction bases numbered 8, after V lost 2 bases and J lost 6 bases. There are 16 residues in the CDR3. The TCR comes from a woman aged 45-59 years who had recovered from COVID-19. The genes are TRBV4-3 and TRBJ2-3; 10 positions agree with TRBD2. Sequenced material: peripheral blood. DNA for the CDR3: TGCGCCAGCAGCCAAACGGAAAGCGGGAGGGGGGATACGCAGTATTTT. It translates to CASSQTESGRGDTQYF.